Listed below are T cell receptor beta chains from one sample, sequenced in a study of T-cell memory formation after mild COVID-19. TCRdb independently ran MiXCR on the 5' RACE reads; one entry per CDR3 protein. The sample lists under 150,000 distinct CDR3 sequences, 22% seen once, with about two fifths in the top ten. Sequenced sample: PBMCs or a T cell subset sorted from them (not recorded which). The receptor set was obtained from a man between 18 and 35 years old who had mild COVID-19 (a few samples of this study predate the infection). Cell type and time point are not known. Both conserved end residues are part of each CDR3. The order of the fields is clone size, D gene, J gene, V gene, CDR3 protein, CDR3 DNA. The D gene is left open where the match is weak. Size is stated for part of the rows, as once, few or many counts, or as a class when the clone is expanded.

few	.	TRBJ2-2	TRBV7-2	CASSPTGAGELFF	TGTGCCAGCAGCCCCACCGGGGCCGGGGAGCTGTTTTTT
few	TRBD2	TRBJ2-1	TRBV7-6	CASSLGSGNNEQFF	TGTGCCAGCAGCTTAGGCAGCGGGAACAATGAGCAGTTCTTC
few	.	TRBJ2-7	TRBV10-1	CASSEAGKPYEQYF	TGCGCCAGCAGTGAGGCGGGGAAACCCTACGAGCAGTACTTC
few	TRBD1	TRBJ1-2	TRBV12-3/TRBV12-4	CASSPTGTGDGYTF	TGTGCCAGCAGCCCAACCGGGACAGGGGACGGCTACACCTTC
.	.	TRBJ1-2	TRBV7-9	CASNAGGPGYGYTF	TGTGCCAGCAACGCGGGGGGGCCAGGGTATGGCTACACCTTC
once	.	TRBJ1-1	TRBV5-6	CASSLGGGVKAFF	TGTGCCAGCAGCTTGGGTGGAGGGGTCAAAGCTTTCTTT
.	.	TRBJ2-6	TRBV9	CASSEQGSGANVLTF	TGTGCCAGCAGTGAACAGGGTTCCGGGGCCAACGTCCTGACTTTC
many	TRBD2	TRBJ2-5	TRBV6-5	CASSPSGGGETQYF	TGTGCCAGCAGTCCTAGCGGGGGGGGAGAGACCCAGTACTTC
.	TRBD2	TRBJ2-1	TRBV5-6	CASSLIERGDNEQFF	TGTGCCAGCAGCTTAATTGAGCGGGGTGACAATGAGCAGTTCTTC
many	TRBD2	TRBJ2-3	TRBV6-2/TRBV6-3	CASSHSGGADTQYF	TGTGCCAGCAGTCATAGCGGGGGGGCAGATACGCAGTATTTT
.	.	TRBJ2-5	TRBV7-9	CASSPPQETQYF	TGTGCCAGCAGCCCGCCTCAAGAGACCCAGTACTTC
.	.	TRBJ2-5	TRBV14	CASSPYTETQYF	TGTGCCAGCAGCCCATACACAGAGACCCAGTACTTC
.	.	TRBJ1-2	TRBV5-1	CASSSGVFRAGYTF	TGCGCCAGCAGCTCCGGAGTGTTCAGGGCTGGCTACACCTTC
few	.	TRBJ1-5	TRBV27	CASTAFGPHISNQPQHF	TGTGCCAGCACGGCATTCGGACCTCATATCAGCAATCAGCCCCAGCATTTT
few	.	TRBJ1-1	TRBV5-1	CASSQGGGITEAFF	TGCGCCAGCAGCCAAGGGGGGGGCATAACTGAAGCTTTCTTT
.	TRBD2	TRBJ2-2	TRBV20-1	CSASSGGADTGELFF	TGCAGTGCTAGTAGCGGGGGGGCAGACACCGGGGAGCTGTTTTTT
few	.	TRBJ2-5	TRBV4-1	CASSQELAEETQYF	TGCGCCAGCAGCCAAGAGCTGGCAGAGGAGACCCAGTACTTC
.	.	TRBJ2-3	TRBV18	CASSPPLPARDTDTQYF	TGTGCCAGCTCACCACCGTTACCGGCCCGTGATACAGATACGCAGTATTTT
.	TRBD1	TRBJ1-2	TRBV6-1	CASSEWLGDRGPDYGYTF	TGTGCCAGCAGTGAATGGTTGGGCGACAGGGGGCCCGACTATGGCTACACCTTC
many	.	TRBJ2-5	TRBV5-5	CASTLGPSQTQYF	TGTGCCAGCACACTGGGTCCCAGTCAGACCCAGTACTTC
.	.	TRBJ1-2	TRBV20-1	CSARGDLSKANYGYTF	TGCAGTGCTAGGGGGGACCTTTCGAAGGCTAACTATGGCTACACCTTC
many	TRBD2	TRBJ2-7	TRBV18	CASSPTGGTTYEQYF	TGTGCCAGCTCACCCACGGGGGGGACGACCTACGAGCAGTACTTC